The 3 T cell receptor beta chains presented below share a single source sample, sequenced in a study of technical replicates of blood from a few donors. Profiled with immunoSEQ multiplex PCR; TCRdb holds only in-frame clones, not every one. Counted here are about 70,000 clones, 95% to 98% occurring once; the ten biggest clones make up 0.22%. The sequenced sample consisted of T cells isolated from PBMCs. The receptors derive from a human donor in good health.

The chain uses TRBV7-3 and TRBJ2-2; no reliable D call. V lost 1 base, J lost 7 bases, and 4 bases lay in between. CDR3 length equals 12 residues. The germline gives CDR1 SGHTA, CDR2 FQGTGA. This CDR3 reads CASSLILGELFF. In DNA form, the CDR3 reads TGTGCCAGCAGCTTAATACTCGGGGAGCTGTTTTTT.

This clone was detected once. V and J are TRBV11-2 and TRBJ1-1; 7 bases agree with TRBD1. This CDR3 has 14 amino acids. The germline gives CDR1 SGHAT, CDR2 FQNNGV. The V and J ends lost 5 bases and 6 bases, in that order; junction bases with no gene match: 9. The CDR3 sequence is CASSQDRESSEAFF. The CDR3 region has the DNA TGTGCCAGCAGCCAAGACAGGGAGTCGTCTGAAGCTTTCTTT.

The CDR3 region has the DNA TGTGCCAGCAGCTTTTTCAGGGAGGACGGGAGGTACACAGATACGCAGTATTTT. Translating it yields CASSFFREDGRYTDTQYF. This chain uses TRBV11-2 with TRBJ2-3, with TRBD2 matching over 7 bases. CDR1 SGHAT and CDR2 FQNNGV come from the germline V gene. The ends lost 3 bases at V and 2 bases at J; junction bases unmatched: 14. The CDR3 has 18 amino acids.